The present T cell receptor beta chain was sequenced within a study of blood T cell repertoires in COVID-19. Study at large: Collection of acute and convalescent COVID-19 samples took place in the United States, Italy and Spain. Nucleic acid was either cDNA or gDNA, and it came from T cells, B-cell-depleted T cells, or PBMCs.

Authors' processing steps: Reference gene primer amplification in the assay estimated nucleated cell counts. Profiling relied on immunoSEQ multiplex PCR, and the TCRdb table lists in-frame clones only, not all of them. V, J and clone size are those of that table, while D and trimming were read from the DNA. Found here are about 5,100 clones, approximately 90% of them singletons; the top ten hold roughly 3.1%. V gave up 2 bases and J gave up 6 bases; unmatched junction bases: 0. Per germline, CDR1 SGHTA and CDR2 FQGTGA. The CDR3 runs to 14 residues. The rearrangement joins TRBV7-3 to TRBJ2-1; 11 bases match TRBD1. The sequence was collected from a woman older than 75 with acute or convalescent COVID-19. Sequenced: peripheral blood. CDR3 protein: CASSLGTGGNEQFF. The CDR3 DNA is TGTGCCAGCAGCTTAGGGACAGGGGGCAATGAGCAGTTCTTC.